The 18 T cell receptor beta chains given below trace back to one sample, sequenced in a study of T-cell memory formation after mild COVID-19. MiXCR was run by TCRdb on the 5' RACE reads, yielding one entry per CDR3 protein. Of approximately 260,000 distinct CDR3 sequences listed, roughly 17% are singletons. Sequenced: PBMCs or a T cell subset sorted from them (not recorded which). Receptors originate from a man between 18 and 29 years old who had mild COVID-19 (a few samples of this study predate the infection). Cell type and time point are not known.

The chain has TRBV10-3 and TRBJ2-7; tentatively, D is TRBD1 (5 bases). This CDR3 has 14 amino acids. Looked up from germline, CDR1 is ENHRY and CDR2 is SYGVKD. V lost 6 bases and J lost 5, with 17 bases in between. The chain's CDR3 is CAISRGAKSNEQYF. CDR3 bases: TGTGCCATCAGCCGTGGGGCGAAATCCAACGAGCAGTACTTC.

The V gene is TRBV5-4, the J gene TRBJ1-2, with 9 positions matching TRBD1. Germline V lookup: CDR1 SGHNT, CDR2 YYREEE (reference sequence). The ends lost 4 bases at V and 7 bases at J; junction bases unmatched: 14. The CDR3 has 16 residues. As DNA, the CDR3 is TGTGCCAGCAGCCAGGGCTCGGGACAGGGAGCTCTTGGCTACACCTTC. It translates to CASSQGSGQGALGYTF.

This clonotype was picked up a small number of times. This chain's CDR3 is CASSPTRGYGYTF. The CDR3 nucleotides read TGCGCCAGCAGCCCCACTAGGGGGTATGGCTACACCTTC. The J gene is TRBJ1-2, the V gene TRBV4-3; a possible D gene is TRBD1 (6 bases). CDR3 size: 13 residues. Germline V lookup: CDR1 LGHNA, CDR2 YSLEER. V was shortened by 4 bases and J by 5 bases, with 11 bases between the two germline ends.

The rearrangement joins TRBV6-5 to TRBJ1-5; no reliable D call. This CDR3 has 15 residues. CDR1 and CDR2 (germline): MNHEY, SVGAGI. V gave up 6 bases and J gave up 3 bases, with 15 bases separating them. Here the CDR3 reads CASRPFRGTNQPQHF. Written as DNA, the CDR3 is TGTGCCAGCAGACCCTTTCGCGGAACCAATCAGCCCCAGCATTTT.

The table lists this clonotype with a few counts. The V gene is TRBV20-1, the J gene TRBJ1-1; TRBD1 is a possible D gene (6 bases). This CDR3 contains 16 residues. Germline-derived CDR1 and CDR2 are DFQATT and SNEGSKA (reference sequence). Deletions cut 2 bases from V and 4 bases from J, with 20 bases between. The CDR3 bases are TGCAGTGCTAGACGCAGGGGATACTTAGGGTCCACTGAAGCTTTCTTT. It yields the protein CSARRRGYLGSTEAFF.

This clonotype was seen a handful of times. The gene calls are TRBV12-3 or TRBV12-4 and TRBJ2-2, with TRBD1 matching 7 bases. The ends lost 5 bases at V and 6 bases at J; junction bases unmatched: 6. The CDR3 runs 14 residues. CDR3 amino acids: CASSRQGRAGELFF. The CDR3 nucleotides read TGTGCCAGCAGTCGACAGGGAAGGGCCGGGGAGCTGTTTTTT.

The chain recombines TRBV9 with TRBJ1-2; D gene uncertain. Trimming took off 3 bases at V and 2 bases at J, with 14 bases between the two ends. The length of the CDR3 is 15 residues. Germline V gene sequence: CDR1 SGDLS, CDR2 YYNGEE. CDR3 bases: TGTGCCAGCAGCGCCCTCCCGACGGAAAACTATGGCTACACCTTC. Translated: CASSALPTENYGYTF.

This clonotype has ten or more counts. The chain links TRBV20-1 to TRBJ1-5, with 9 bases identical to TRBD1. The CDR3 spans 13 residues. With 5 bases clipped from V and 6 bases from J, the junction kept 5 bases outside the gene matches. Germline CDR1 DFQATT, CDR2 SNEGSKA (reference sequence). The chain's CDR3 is CSAAQGAGQPQHF. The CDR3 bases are TGCAGTGCTGCACAGGGGGCTGGTCAGCCCCAGCATTTT.

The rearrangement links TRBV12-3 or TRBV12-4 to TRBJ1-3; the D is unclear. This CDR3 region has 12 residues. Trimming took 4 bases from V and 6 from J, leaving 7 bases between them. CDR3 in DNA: TGTGCCAGCAGTTCCTTGGAAAACACCATATATTTT. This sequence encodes CASSSLENTIYF.

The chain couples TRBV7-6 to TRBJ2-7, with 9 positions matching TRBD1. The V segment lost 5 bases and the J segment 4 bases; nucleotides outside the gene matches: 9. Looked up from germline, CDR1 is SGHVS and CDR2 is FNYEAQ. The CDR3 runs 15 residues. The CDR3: CASSNSGQGEYEQYF. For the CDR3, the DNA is TGTGCCAGCAGCAATTCGGGACAGGGCGAATACGAGCAGTACTTC.

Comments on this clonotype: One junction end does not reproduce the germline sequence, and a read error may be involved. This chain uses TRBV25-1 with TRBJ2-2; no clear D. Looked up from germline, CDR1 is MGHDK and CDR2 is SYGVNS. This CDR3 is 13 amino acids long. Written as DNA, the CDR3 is TGTGACAGCAGTGGTTTATCTACCGGGGAGCTGTTTTTT. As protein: CDSSGLSTGELFF.

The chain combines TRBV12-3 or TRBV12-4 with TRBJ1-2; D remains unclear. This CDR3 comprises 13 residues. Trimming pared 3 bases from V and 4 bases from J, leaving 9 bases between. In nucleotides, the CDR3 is TGTGCCAGCAGTTTTGGCACTTTCTATGGCTACACCTTC. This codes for CASSFGTFYGYTF.

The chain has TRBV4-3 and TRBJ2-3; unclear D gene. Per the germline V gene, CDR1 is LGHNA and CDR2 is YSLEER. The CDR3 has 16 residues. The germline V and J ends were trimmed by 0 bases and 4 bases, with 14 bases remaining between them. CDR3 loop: CASSQEDRRESDTQYF. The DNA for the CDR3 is TGCGCCAGCAGCCAAGAGGATCGAAGGGAATCAGATACGCAGTATTTT.

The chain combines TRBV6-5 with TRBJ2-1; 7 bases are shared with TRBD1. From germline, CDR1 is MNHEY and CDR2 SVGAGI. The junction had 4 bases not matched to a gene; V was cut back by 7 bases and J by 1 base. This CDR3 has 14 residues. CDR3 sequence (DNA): TGTGCCAGCACCACGGGACAGTCCTACAATGAGCAGTTCTTC. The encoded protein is CASTTGQSYNEQFF.

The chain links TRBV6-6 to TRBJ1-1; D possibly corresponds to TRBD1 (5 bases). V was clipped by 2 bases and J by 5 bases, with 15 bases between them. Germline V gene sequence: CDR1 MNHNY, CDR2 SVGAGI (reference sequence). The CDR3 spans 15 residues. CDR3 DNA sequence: TGTGCCAGCAGTTACCCCGGGACCCTAGCGACTGAAGCTTTCTTT. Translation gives CASSYPGTLATEAFF.

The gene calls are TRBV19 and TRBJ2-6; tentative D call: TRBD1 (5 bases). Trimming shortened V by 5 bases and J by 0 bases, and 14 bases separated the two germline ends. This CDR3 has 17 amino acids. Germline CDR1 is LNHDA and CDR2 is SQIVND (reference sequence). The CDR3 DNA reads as TGTGCCAGTAGTCTACGACAGATCCTCTCTGGGGCCAACGTCCTGACTTTC. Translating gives CASSLRQILSGANVLTF. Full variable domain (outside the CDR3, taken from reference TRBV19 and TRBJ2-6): DGGITQSPKYLFRKEGQNVTLSCEQNLNHDAMYWYRQDPGQGLRLIYYSQIVNDFQKGDIAEGYSVSREKKESFPLTVTSAQKNPTAFYLCASSLRQILSGANVLTFGAGSRLTVL.

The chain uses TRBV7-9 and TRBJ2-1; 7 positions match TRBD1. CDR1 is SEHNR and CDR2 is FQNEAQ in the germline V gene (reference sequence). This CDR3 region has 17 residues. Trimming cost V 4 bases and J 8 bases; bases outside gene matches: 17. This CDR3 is CASSSPLWDRSTDEQFF. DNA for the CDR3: TGTGCCAGCAGCTCCCCCCTTTGGGACAGAAGTACAGATGAGCAGTTCTTC. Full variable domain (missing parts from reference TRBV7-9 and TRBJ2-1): DTGVSQNPRHKITKRGQNVTFRCDPISEHNRLYWYRQTLGQGPEFLTYFQNEAQLEKSRLLSDRFSAERPKGSFSTLEIQRTEQGDSAMYLCASSSPLWDRSTDEQFFGPGTRLTVL.

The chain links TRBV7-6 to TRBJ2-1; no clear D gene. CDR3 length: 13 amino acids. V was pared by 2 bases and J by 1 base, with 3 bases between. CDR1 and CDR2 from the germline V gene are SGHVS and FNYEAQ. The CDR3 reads CASSLMSYNEQFF. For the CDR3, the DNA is TGTGCCAGCAGCTTAATGTCCTACAATGAGCAGTTCTTC. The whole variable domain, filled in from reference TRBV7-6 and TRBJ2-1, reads GAGVSQSPRYKVTKRGQDVALRCDPISGHVSLYWYRQALGQGPEFLTYFNYEAQQDKSGLPNDRFSAERPEGSISTLTIQRTEQRDSAMYRCASSLMSYNEQFFGPGTRLTVL.